This TCR beta chain derives from a study of T cell repertoires in cytomegalovirus infection. Study context: Public TCR beta signatures indicated both CMV infection and matching HLA type.

Findings of the study overall: Pooled public TCR beta family frequency picked out CMV carriers with the relevant HLA. CMV-specific TCR beta clonotypes restricted by HLA-C dominated the ex vivo response.

TCRdb reanalysed the reads using MiXCR and keeps one entry per CDR3 protein. Of about 460,000 distinct CDR3 sequences in the sample, around 11% were seen once. The CDR3 has 14 amino acids. V trimming: 2 bases; J trimming: 6 bases; junction bases outside the gene matches: 4. Germline lookup yields CDR1 MGHDK and CDR2 SYGVNS. Many counts were recorded for this clonotype. The antigen remains undetermined. V and J are TRBV25-1 and TRBJ1-5, with 7 bases lining up with TRBD1. The TCR sequence derives from a human donor in good health (CMV status not recorded). Some clones in this sample may be carry-over from other donors' samples. The sequenced material came from PBMCs. CDR3: CASSEEGAGQPQHF. The CDR3 DNA reads TGTGCCAGCAGTGAAGAGGGGGCAGGTCAGCCCCAGCATTTT.